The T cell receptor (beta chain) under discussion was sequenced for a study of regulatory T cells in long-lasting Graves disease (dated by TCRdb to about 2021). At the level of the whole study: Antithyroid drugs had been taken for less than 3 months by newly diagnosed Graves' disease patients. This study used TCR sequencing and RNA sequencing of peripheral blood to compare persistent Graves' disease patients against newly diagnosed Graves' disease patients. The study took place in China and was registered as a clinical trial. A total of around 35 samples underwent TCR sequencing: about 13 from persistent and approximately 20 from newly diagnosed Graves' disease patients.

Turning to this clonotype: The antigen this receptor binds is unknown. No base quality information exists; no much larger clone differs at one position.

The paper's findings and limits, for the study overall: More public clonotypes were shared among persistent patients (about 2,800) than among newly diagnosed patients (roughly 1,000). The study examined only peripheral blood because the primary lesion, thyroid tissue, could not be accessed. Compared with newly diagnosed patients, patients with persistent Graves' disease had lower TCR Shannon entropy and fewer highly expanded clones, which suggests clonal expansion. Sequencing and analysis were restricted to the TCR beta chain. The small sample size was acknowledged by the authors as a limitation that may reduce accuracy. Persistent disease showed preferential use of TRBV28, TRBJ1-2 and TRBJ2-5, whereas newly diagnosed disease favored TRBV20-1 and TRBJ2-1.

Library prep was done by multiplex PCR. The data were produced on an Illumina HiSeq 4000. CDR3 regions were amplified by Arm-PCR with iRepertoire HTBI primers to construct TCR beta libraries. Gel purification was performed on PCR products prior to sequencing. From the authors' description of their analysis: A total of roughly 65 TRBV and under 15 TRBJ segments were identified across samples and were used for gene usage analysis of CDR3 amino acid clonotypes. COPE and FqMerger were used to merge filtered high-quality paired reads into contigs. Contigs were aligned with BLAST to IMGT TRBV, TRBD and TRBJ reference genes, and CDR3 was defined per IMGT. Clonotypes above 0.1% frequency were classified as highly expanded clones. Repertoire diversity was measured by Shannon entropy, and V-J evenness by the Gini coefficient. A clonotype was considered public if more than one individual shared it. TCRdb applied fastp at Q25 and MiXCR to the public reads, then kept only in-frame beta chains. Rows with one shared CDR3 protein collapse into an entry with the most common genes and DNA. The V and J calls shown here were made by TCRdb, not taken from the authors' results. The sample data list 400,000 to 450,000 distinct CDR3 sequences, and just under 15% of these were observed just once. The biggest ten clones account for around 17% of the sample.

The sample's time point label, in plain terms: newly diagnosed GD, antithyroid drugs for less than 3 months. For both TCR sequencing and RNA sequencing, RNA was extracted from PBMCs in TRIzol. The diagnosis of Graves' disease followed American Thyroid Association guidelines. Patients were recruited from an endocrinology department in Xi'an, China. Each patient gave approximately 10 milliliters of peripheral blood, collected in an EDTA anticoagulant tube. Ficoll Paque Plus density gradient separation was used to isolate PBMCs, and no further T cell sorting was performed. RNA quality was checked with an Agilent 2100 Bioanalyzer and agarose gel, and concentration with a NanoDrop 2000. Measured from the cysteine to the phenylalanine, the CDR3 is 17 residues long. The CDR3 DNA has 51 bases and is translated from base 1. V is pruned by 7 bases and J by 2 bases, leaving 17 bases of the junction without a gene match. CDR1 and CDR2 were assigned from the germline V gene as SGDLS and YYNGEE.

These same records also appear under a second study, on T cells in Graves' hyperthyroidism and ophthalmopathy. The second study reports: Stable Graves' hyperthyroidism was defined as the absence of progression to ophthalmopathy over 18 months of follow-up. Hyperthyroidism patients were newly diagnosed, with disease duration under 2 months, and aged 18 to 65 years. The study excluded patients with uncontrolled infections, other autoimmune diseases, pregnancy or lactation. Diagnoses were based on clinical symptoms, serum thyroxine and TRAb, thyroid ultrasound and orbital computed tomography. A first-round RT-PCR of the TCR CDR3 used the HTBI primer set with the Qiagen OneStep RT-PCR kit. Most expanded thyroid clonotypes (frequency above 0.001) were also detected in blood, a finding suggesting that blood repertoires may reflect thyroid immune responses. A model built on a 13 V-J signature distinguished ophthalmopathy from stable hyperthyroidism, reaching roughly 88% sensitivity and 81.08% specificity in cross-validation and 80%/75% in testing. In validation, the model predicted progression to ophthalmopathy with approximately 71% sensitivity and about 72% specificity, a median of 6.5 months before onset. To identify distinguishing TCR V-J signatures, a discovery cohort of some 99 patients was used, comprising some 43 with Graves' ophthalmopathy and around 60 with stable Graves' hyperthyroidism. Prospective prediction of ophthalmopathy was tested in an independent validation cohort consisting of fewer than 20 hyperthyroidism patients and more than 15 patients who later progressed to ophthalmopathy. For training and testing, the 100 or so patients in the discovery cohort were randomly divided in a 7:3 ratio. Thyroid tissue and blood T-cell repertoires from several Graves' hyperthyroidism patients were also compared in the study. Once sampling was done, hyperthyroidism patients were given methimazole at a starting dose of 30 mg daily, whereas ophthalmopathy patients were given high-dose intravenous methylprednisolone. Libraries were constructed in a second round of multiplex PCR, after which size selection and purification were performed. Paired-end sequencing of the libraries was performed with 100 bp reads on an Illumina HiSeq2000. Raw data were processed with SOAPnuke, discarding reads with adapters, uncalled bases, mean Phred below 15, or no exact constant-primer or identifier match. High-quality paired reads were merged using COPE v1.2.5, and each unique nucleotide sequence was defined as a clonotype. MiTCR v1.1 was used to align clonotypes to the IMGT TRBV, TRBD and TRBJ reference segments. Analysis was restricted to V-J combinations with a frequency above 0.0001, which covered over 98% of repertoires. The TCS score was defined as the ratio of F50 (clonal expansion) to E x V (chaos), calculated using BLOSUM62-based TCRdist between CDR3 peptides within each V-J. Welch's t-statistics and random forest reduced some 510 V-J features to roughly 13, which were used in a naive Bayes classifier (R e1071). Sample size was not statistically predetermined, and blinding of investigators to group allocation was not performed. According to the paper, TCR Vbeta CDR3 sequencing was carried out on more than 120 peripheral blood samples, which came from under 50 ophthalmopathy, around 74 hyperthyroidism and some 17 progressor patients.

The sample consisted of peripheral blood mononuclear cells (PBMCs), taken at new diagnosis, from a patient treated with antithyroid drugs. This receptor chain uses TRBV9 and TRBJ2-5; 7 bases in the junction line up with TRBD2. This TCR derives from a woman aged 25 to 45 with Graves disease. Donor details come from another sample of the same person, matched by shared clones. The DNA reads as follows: TGTGCCAGCGGGGCCGGGGGGAGGGCTCGGGGACAAGAGACCCAGTACTTC. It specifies CASGAGGRARGQETQYF.